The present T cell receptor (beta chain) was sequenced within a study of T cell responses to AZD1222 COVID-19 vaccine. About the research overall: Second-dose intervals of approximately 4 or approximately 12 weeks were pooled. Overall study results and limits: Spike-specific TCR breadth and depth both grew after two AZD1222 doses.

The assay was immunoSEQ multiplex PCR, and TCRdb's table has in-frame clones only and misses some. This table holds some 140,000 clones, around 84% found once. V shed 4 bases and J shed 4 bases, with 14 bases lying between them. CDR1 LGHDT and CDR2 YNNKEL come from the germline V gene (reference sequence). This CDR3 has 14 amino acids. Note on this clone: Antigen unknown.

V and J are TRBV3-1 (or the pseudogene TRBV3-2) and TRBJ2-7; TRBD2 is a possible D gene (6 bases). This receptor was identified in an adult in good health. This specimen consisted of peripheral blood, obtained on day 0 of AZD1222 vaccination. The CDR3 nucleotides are TGTGCCAGCAGCCGGGGGTCCCGGGGGTACGAGCAGTACTTC. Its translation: CASSRGSRGYEQYF.